This T cell receptor beta chain appears in the sequencing data of a study of blood T cell repertoires in COVID-19. About this clone itself: The germline gene is not matched at one end of the junction; a read error may be the cause.

CDR3 length: 15 residues. CDR1 SEHNR and CDR2 FQNEAQ come from the germline V gene (reference sequence). In the authors' methods: Quantification of nucleated cells was approximated via reference gene primer amplification. Measured with immunoSEQ multiplex PCR; TCRdb has only the in-frame clones, and not every one. The V and J calls and clone size were taken over from that table, and D and trimming were inferred from the DNA. The table has tens of thousands of clones, approximately 84% seen once. The sequence derives from a human donor in a cohort sampled during active COVID-19. The gene calls are TRBV7-9 and TRBJ1-1; 11 bases map to TRBD1. The sequenced material came from peripheral blood. The CDR3 region has the DNA TGTGCCAGCAGCTTCTCCCCCGGACAGGGGGCTGGTGATGCCTTT. Amino acid sequence: CASSFSPGQGAGDAF.